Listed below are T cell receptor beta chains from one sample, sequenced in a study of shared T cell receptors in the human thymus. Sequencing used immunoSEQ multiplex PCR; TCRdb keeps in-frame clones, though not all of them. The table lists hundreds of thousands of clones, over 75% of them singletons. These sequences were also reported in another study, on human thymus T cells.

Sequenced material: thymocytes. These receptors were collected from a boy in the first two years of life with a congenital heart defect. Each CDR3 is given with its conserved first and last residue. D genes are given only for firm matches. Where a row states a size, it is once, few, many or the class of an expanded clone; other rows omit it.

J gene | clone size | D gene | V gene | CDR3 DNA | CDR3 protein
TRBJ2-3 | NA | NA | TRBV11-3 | TGTGCCAGCAGCTTAGAACTTTCCACAGATACGCAGTATTTT | CASSLELSTDTQYF
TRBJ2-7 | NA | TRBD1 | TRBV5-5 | TGTGCCAGCAGCAGGCCGCCTGGGGACAGGGAAATCTACACCCGGCGCGAGCAGTACTTC | CASSRPPGDREIYTRREQYF
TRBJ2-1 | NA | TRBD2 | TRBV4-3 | TGCGCCAGCAGCCAAGATCGGGGACTAGCGGACAATGAGCAGTTCTTC | CASSQDRGLADNEQFF
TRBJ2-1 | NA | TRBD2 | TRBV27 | TGTGCCAGCAGTTCCCAGAAAGCGGGACCCAACAATGAGCAGTTCTTC | CASSSQKAGPNNEQFF
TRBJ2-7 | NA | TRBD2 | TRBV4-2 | TGTGCCAGCAGCCCCTGGGAGCGGGAGGGTGGAGAGCAGTACTTC | CASSPWEREGGEQYF
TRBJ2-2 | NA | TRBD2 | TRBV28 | TGTGCCAGCAGTTTTGGGGGACTAGGGGATTCTGGCGCCGGGGAGCTGTTTTTT | CASSFGGLGDSGAGELFF
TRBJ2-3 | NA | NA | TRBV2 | TGTGCCAGCAGTCCGAGCAACAGGGCGAGCACAGATACGCAGTATTTT | CASSPSNRASTDTQYF
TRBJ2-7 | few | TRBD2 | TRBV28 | TGTGCCAGCAGTTTATCCCCTAGCGGTACGAGCTCCTACGAGCAGTACTTC | CASSLSPSGTSSYEQYF
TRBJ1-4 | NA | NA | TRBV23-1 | TGCGCCAGCAGTCAAGTCAGGGGAGATGAAAAACTGTTTTTT | CASSQVRGDEKLFF
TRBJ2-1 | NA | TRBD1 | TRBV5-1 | TGCGCCAGCAGCATACAGGGGGTTACCTCTCGGGTTGAGCAGTTCTTC | CASSIQGVTSRVEQFF
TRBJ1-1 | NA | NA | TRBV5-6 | TGTGCCAGCAGCCCCCGTGGGGCTGGCACTGAAGCTTTCTTT | CASSPRGAGTEAFF
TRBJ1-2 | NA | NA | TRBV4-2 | TGTGCCAGCAGCCAAGCCCTAACAGGGTATGGCTACACCTTC | CASSQALTGYGYTF
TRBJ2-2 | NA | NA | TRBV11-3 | TGTGCCAGCAGCCCAGGGGGGCAGGGGAACACCGGGGAGCTGTTTTTT | CASSPGGQGNTGELFF
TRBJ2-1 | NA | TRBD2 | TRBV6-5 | TGTGCCAGCAGTAGCCTAGCGGGAGTGTATGAGCAGTTCTTC | CASSSLAGVYEQFF
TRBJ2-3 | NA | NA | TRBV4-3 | TGCGCCAGCAGCCAAGGGCGAGGTAAAACCACAGATACGCAGTATTTT | CASSQGRGKTTDTQYF
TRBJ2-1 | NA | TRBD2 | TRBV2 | TGTGCCAGTAGGGCCACTAGCGGGAACGGTGAGCAGTTCTTC | CASRATSGNGEQFF
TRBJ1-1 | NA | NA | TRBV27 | TGTGCCAGACCCTGCGGCGGTTACACTGAAGCTTTCTTT | CARPCGGYTEAFF
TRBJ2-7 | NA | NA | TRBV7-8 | TGTGCCAGCAGCCCCGGTCCGGGAGTAGGAAACGAGCAGTACTTC | CASSPGPGVGNEQYF
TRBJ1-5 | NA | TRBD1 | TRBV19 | TGTGCCAGTAGTAAGACCGGGACAGCCAGCAATCAGCCCCAGCATTTT | CASSKTGTASNQPQHF
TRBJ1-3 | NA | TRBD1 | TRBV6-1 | TGTGCCAGCAGTGAATTGTCCCGGGACAGGGAGGGCTCTGGAAACACCATATATTTT | CASSELSRDREGSGNTIYF
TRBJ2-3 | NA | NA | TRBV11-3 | TGTGCCAGCAGCCCTTACGGCGAGGGTTACAGCACAGATACGCAGTATTTT | CASSPYGEGYSTDTQYF
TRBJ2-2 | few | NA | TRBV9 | TGTGCCAGCAGCTCCCGACAGAGATCGAACACCGGGGAGCTGTTTTTT | CASSSRQRSNTGELFF
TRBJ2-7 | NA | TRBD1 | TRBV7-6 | TGTGCCAGCAGCTTAGGGGACAGACATTACGAGCAGTACTTC | CASSLGDRHYEQYF
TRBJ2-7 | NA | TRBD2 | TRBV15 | TGTGCCACCAGCAGAGATGGCGGGAGGCTCCGCCGCTCCTACGAGCAGTACTTC | CATSRDGGRLRRSYEQYF
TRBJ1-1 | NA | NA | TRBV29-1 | TGCAGCGTTGGCGTAGCCTCCCCCTGCACTGAAGCTTTCTTT | CSVGVASPCTEAFF
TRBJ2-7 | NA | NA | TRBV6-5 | TGTGCCAGCAGTTATGCGGGCCCCAGGTACTTC | CASSYAGPRYF
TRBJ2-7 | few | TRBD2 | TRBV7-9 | TGTGCCAGCAGCCCTATAGCGGGAGGGCCTAAGGACGAGCAGTACTTC | CASSPIAGGPKDEQYF
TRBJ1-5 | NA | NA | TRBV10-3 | TGTGCCATCAGGGCCGGGACCCTAGCGAGTCAGCCCCAGCATTTT | CAIRAGTLASQPQHF
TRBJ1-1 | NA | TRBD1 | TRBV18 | TGTGCCAGCTCACCACCGGATGAACAGGGGGTCAAAAACACTGAAGCTTTCTTT | CASSPPDEQGVKNTEAFF
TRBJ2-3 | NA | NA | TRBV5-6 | TGTGCCAGCAGCTTGCAACACGGGGAAAGTAGGGATACGCAGTATTTT | CASSLQHGESRDTQYF
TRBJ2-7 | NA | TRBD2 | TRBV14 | TGTGCCAGCAGCCAATCCGGGACTAGCGGGTCCTCCTACGAGCAGTACTTC | CASSQSGTSGSSYEQYF
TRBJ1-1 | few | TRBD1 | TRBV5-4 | TGTGCCAGCAGCCTACAACAGGGGATGAACACTGAAGCTTTCTTT | CASSLQQGMNTEAFF
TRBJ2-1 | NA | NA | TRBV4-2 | TGTGCCAGCAGCCAAGAAGGGACTCTCTCCGATGGGAATGAGCAGTTCTTC | CASSQEGTLSDGNEQFF
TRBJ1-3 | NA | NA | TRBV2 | TGTGCCAGCAGTTTCGACAGCGGAAACACCATATATTTT | CASSFDSGNTIYF
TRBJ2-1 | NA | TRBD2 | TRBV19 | TGTGCCAGTAGTACCCATTCTACTAGCGGGAGGAGCGACAATGAGCAGTTCTTC | CASSTHSTSGRSDNEQFF
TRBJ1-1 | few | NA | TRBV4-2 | TGTGCCAGCAGCCAAGATAAGGGGAAAAGGACTGAAGCTTTCTTT | CASSQDKGKRTEAFF
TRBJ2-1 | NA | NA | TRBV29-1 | TGCAGCGTTGAGGTTAGTGTGGGTAGCACCGGATCATCTACGTTCTTC | CSVEVSVGSTGSSTFF
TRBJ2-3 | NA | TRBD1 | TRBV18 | TGTGCCAGCTCACCAAGTTGGGGGACAGAGCCCATTCCCACAGATACGCAGTATTTT | CASSPSWGTEPIPTDTQYF
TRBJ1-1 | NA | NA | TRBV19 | TGTGCCAGTAGTACAAACACTGAAGCTTTCTTT | CASSTNTEAFF
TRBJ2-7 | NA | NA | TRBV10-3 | TGTGCCATCAATGACCCACATTGCTCCTACGAGCAGTACTTC | CAINDPHCSYEQYF
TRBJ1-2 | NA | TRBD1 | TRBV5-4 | TGTGCCAGCAGCTTGGCGACAGGGGTCCCCTACTATGGCTACACCTTC | CASSLATGVPYYGYTF